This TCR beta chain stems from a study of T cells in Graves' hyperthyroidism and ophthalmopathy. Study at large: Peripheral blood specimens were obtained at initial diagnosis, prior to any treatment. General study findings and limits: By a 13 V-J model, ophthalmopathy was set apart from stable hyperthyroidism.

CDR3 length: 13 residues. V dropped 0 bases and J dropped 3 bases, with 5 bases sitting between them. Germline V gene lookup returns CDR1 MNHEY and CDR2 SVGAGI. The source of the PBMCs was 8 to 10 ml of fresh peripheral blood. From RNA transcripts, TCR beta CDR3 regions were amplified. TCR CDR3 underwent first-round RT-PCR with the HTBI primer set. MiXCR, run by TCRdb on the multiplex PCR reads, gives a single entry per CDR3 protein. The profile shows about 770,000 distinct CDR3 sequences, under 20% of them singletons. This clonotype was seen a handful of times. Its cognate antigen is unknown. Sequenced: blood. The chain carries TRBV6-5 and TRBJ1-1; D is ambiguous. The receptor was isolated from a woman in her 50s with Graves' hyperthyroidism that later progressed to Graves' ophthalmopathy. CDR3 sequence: CASSYSIYTEAFF. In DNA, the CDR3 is TGTGCCAGCAGTTACTCGATATACACTGAAGCTTTCTTT.